This TCR beta chain was identified in a study of T cells after yellow fever vaccination. A universal primer site and UMIs were added as TCR cDNA was made by 5'RACE template switching. A single record per CDR3 protein comes from TCRdb applying MiXCR to the 5' RACE reads. The sample shows roughly 180,000 distinct CDR3 sequences, 5.5% to 8% of them seen only once. This CDR3 comprises 14 residues. From germline, CDR1 is DFQATT and CDR2 SNEGSKA (reference sequence). The V gene end was trimmed by 0 bases and the J gene end by 5 bases; junction bases not matched to a gene: 4. This clonotype was detected many times.

The J gene is TRBJ2-3, the V gene TRBV20-1, with 8 positions matching TRBD1. Sequencing used CD4+ T cells sorted from PBMCs, obtained on the day of the first yellow fever vaccination. This receptor was obtained from a man aged 18 to 35 who received the YFV17D yellow fever vaccine. The CDR3 protein is CSAREGTGRDTQYF. The DNA for the CDR3 is TGCAGTGCTAGAGAGGGGACAGGTAGAGATACGCAGTATTTT.